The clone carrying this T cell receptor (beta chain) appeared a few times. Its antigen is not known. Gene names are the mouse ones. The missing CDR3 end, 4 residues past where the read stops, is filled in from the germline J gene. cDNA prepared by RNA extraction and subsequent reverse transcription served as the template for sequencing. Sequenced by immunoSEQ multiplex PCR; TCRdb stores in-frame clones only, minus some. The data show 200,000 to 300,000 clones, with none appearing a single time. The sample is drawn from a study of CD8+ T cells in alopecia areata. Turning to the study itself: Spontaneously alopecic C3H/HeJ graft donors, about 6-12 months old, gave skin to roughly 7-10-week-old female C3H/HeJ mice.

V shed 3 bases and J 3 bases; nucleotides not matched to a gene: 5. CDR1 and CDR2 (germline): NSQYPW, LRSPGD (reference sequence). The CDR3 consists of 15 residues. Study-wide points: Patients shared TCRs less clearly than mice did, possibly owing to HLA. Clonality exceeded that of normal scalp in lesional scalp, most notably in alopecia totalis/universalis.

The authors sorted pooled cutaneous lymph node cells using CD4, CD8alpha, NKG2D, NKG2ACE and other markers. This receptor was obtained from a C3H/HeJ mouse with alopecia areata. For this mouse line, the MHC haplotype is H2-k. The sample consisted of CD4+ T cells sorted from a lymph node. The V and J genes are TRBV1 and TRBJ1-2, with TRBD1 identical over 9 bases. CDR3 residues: CTCSAAQGAYSDYTF. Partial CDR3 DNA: TGCACCTGCAGTGCCGCACAGGGGGCATACTCC.